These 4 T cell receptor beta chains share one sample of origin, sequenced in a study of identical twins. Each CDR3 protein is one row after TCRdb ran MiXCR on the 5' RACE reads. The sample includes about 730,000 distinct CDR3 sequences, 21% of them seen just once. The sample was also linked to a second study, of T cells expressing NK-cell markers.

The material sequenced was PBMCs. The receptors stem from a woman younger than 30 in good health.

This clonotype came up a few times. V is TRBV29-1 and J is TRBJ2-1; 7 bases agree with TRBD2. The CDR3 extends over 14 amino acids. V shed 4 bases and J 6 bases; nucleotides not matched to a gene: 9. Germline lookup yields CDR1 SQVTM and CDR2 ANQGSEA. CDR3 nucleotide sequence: TGCAGCGTTGCCCCCACTAGCGTCGGCAATGAGCAGTTCTTC. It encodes CSVAPTSVGNEQFF.

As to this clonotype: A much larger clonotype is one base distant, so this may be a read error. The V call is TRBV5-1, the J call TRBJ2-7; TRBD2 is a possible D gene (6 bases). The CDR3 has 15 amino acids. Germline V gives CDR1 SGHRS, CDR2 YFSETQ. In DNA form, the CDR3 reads TGCGCCAGCAGCTTGGCCGGGCTAGCGTCGTACGAGCACTACTTC. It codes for CASSLAGLASYEHYF.

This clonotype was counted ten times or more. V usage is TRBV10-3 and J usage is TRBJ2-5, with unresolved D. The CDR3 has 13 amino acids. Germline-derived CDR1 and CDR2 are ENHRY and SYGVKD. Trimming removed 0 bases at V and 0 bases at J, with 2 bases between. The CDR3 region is CAISESYQETQYF. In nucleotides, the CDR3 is TGTGCCATCAGTGAGTCGTACCAAGAGACCCAGTACTTC.

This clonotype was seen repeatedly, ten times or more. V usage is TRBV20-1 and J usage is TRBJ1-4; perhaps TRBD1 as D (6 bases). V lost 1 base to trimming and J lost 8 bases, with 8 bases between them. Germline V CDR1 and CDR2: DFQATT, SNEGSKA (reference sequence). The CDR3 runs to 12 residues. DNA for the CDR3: TGCAGTGCTAGAGGCGGGGGCGAAAAACTGTTTTTT. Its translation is CSARGGGEKLFF.